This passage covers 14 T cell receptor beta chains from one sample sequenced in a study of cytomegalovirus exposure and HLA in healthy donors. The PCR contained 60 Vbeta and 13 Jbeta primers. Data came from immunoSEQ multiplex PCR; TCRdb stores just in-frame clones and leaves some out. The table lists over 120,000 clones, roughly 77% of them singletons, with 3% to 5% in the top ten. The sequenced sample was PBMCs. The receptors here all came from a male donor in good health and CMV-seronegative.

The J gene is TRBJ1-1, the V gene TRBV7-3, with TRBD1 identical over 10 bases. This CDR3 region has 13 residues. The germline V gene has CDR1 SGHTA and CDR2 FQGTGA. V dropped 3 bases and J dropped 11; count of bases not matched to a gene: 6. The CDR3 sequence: CASSLTGGQGAFF. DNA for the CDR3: TGTGCCAGCAGCTTGACAGGGGGACAGGGGGCTTTCTTT.

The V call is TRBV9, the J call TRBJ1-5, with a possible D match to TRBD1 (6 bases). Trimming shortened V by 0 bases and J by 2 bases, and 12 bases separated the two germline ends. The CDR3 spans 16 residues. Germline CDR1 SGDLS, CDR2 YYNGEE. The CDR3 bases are TGTGCCAGCAGCGTAGGCAGGGGAAGGGGCAATCAGCCCCAGCATTTT. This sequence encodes CASSVGRGRGNQPQHF.

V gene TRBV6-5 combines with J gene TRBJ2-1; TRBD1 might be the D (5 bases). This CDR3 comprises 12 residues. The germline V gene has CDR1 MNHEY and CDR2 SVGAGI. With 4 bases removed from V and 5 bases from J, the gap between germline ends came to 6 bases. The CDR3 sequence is CASSSQDNEQFF. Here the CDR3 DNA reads TGTGCCAGCAGTTCACAGGACAATGAGCAGTTCTTC.

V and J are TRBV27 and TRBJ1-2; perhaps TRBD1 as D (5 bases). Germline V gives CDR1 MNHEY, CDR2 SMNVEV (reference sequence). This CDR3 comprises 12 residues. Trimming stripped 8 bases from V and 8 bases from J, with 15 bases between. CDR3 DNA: TGTGCCAGCCACGACAGATCTGGCGGCTACACCTTC. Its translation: CASHDRSGGYTF.

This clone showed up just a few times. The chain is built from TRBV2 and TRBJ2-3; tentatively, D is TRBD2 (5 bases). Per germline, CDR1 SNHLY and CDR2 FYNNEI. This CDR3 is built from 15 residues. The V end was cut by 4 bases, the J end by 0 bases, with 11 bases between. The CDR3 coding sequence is TGTGCCAGCAGTGTCTCGCGGGCCAGCACAGATACGCAGTATTTT. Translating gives CASSVSRASTDTQYF. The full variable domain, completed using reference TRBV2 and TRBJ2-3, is EPEVTQTPSHQVTQMGQEVILRCVPISNHLYFYWYRQILGQKVEFLVSFYNNEISEKSEIFDDQFSVERPDGSNFTLKIRSTKLEDSAMYFCASSVSRASTDTQYFGPGTRLTVL.

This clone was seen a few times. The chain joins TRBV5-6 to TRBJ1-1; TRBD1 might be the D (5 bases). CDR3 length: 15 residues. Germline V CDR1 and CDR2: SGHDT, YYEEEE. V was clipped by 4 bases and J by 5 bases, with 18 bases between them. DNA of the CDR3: TGTGCCAGCAGCCGGGGGGGGGTGGTGGTGACTGAAGCTTTCTTT. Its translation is CASSRGGVVVTEAFF.

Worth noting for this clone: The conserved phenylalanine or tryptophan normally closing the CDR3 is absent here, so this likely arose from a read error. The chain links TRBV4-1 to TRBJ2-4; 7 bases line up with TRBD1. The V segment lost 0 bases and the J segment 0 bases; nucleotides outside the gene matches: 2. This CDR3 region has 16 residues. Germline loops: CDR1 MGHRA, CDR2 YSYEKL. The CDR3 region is CASSQETGLAKNIQYL. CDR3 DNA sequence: TGCGCCAGCAGCCAAGAGACAGGGTTAGCCAAAAACATTCAGTACCTC.

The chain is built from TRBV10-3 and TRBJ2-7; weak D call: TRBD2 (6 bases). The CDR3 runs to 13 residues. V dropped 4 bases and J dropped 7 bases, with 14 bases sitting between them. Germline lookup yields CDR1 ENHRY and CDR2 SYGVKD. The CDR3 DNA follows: TGTGCCATCAGTGTCGGGGGATCGGGAGAGCAGTACTTC. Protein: CAISVGGSGEQYF.

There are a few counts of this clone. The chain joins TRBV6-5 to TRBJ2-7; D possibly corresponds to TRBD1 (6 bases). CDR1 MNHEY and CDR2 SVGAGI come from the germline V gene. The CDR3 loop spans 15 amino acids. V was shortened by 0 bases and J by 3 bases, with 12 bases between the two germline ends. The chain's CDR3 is CASSYSIGQIYEQYF. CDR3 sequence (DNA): TGTGCCAGCAGTTACTCGATCGGACAGATCTACGAGCAGTACTTC.

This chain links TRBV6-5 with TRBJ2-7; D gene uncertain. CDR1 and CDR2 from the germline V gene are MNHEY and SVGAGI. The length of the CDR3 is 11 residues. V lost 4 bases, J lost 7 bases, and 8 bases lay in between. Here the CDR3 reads CASSSSAEQYF. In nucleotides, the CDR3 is TGTGCCAGCAGTTCCTCAGCTGAGCAGTACTTC.

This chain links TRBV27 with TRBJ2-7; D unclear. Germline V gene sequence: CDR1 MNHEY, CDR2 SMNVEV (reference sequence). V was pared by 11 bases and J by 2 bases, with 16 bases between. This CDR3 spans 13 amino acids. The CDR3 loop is CAPFLAGPYEQYF. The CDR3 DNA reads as TGTGCCCCCTTCCTTGCAGGCCCCTACGAGCAGTACTTC.

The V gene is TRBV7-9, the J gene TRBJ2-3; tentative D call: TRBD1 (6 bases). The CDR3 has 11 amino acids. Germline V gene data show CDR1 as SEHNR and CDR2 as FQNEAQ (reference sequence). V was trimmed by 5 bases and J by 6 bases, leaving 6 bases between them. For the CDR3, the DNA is TGTGCCAGCAGCCAGGGGGATACGCAGTATTTT. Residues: CASSQGDTQYF.

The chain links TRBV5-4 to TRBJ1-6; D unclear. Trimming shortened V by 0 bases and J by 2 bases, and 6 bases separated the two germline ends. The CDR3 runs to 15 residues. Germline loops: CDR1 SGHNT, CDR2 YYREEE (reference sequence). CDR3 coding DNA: TGTGCCAGCAGCTTGGCCGGGACCTATAATTCACCCCTCCACTTT. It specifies CASSLAGTYNSPLHF.

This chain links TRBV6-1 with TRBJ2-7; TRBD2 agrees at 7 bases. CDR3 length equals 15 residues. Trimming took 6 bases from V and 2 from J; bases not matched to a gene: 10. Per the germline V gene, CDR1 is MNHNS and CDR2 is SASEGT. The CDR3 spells CASRSTSSGTYEQYF. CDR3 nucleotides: TGTGCCAGCAGAAGTACATCTAGCGGCACCTACGAGCAGTACTTC.